These 26 T cell receptor beta chains originate from one sample sequenced in a study of blood T cell repertoires in COVID-19 (dated by TCRdb to the early 2020s). The library was obtained by the immunoSEQ multiplex PCR assay. Not all clones reach the TCRdb copy of this immuneACCESS table, which keeps in-frame sequences only. Checked studies attribute under half of the gap to unresolved V genes and leave the rest unexplained. Recorded for this sample are roughly 320,000 clones; nearly 90% of them occurred a single time. The leading ten clones occupy less than 2% of the sample. Sequences were obtained from peripheral blood. The receptor set was obtained from a woman aged 30 to 39 with COVID-19, enrolled during active disease.

J is TRBJ2-3 and V is TRBV2; D not resolved. The germline V and J ends were trimmed by 4 bases and 4 bases, with 3 bases remaining between them. The length of the CDR3 is 11 residues. Germline V gene data show CDR1 as SNHLY and CDR2 as FYNNEI. Here the CDR3 reads CASSAADTQYF. The CDR3 coding sequence is TGTGCCAGCAGTGCAGCAGATACGCAGTATTTT.

This clone was picked up one time. The V gene is TRBV5-1, the J gene TRBJ1-6; D not certain. Germline CDR1 and CDR2: SGHRS and YFSETQ. Trimming left V 0 bases short and J 9 bases short, with 16 bases between. The CDR3 extends over 16 amino acids. CDR3: CASSLEVGGSGSPLHF. DNA of the CDR3: TGCGCCAGCAGCTTGGAGGTGGGTGGCTCAGGTTCACCCCTCCACTTT.

This clone turned up a few times. As DNA, the CDR3 is TGTGCCAGCAGCTCCACTGGCTCCTACGAGCAGTACTTC. Its translation: CASSSTGSYEQYF. This chain uses TRBV7-9 with TRBJ2-7, with unresolved D. There are 13 residues in the CDR3. V was clipped by 4 bases and J by 0 bases, with 7 bases between them. Germline CDR1 and CDR2: SEHNR and FQNEAQ (reference sequence).

The rearrangement uses TRBV9 and TRBJ2-3; 11 nucleotides line up with TRBD2. V shed 2 bases and J 8 bases; nucleotides not matched to a gene: 7. This CDR3 has 15 residues. Germline loops: CDR1 SGDLS, CDR2 YYNGEE. The CDR3 sequence is CASSVLAGGSVTQYF. The CDR3 DNA follows: TGTGCCAGCAGCGTTTTAGCGGGGGGGTCAGTTACGCAGTATTTT.

The CDR3 spells CASSPQGHPQETQYF. The CDR3 coding sequence is TGTGCCAGCTCACCACAGGGGCATCCGCAAGAGACCCAGTACTTC. This chain connects TRBV18 to TRBJ2-5, with D tentatively TRBD1 (5 bases). Germline CDR1 KGHSH, CDR2 LQKENI. V lost 1 base to trimming and J lost 2 bases, with 11 bases between them. The CDR3 contains 15 residues. The variable domain in full, with the rest retrieved from reference TRBV18 and TRBJ2-5, is NAGVMQNPRHLVRRRGQEARLRCSPMKGHSHVYWYRQLPEEGLKFMVYLQKENIIDESGMPKERFSAEFPKEGPSILRIQQVVRGDSAAYFCASSPQGHPQETQYFGPGTRLLVL.

This clone was observed a handful of times. V usage is TRBV5-4 and J usage is TRBJ1-1; D is uncertain. V dropped 0 bases and J dropped 2 bases, with 11 bases sitting between them. Per germline, CDR1 SGHNT and CDR2 YYREEE (reference sequence). This CDR3 comprises 15 residues. The DNA of the CDR3 is TGTGCCAGCAGCTTGGAGTCCGCCAGAAACACTGAAGCTTTCTTT. Encoded protein: CASSLESARNTEAFF.

V gene TRBV9 combines with J gene TRBJ2-2; possible D gene TRBD2, 6 bases. Trimming removed 0 bases from V and 1 base from J, with 13 bases in between. The germline V gene encodes CDR1 SGDLS and CDR2 YYNGEE. The CDR3 loop spans 17 amino acids. CDR3 bases: TGTGCCAGCAGCGTAGGGGCGGGGACGGTGAACACCGGGGAGCTGTTTTTT. Amino acid sequence: CASSVGAGTVNTGELFF.

The gene calls are TRBV6-5 and TRBJ2-5, with D perhaps matching TRBD2 (5 bases). Germline loops: CDR1 MNHEY, CDR2 SVGAGI. This CDR3 has 14 residues. The germline V and J ends were trimmed by 2 bases and 5 bases, with 12 bases remaining between them. CDR3 sequence (DNA): TGTGCCAGCAGTTACGGGCTAGCTGTGGAGACCCAGTACTTC. Translated, it gives CASSYGLAVETQYF.

Details on this clone: A junction boundary mismatches the germline segment, possibly from a read error. CDR3 protein: CASSEDRGAGANVLTF. The CDR3 nucleotides read TGTGCCAGCAGCGAAGACAGGGGTGCTGGGGCCAACGTCCTGACTTTC. The rearrangement links TRBV2 to TRBJ2-6; TRBD1 agrees at 8 bases. In germline, CDR1 is SNHLY, CDR2 FYNNEI. CDR3 length equals 16 residues.

As to this clone: Germline is not matched at one junction end, which may reflect a read error. V is TRBV4-2 and J is TRBJ1-2; 7 positions match TRBD1. The germline gives CDR1 LGHNA, CDR2 YNFKEQ. This CDR3 is 16 amino acids long. The CDR3 is CTSSLKPGQSFYGYTF. The DNA for the CDR3 is TGTACCAGCAGCCTTAAACCGGGACAGTCCTTCTATGGCTACACCTTC.

This chain uses TRBV27 with TRBJ1-1; weak D call: TRBD1 (5 bases). V was cut by 5 bases and J by 3 bases, with 13 bases left in between. CDR3 size: 14 residues. Germline V lookup: CDR1 MNHEY, CDR2 SMNVEV (reference sequence). The CDR3 region is CASSRGTGDTEAFF. CDR3 DNA sequence: TGTGCCAGCAGTCGCGGGACGGGGGACACTGAAGCTTTCTTT.

The V and J genes are TRBV19 and TRBJ1-6; D unclear. This CDR3 spans 14 amino acids. Trimming shortened V by 9 bases and J by 7 bases, and 16 bases separated the two germline ends. Germline-derived CDR1 and CDR2 are LNHDA and SQIVND (reference sequence). CDR3 nucleotide sequence: TGTGCCAGCACTTCCGGGAATTACAATTCACCCCTCCACTTT. Encoded protein: CASTSGNYNSPLHF.

In DNA, the CDR3 is TGTGCCAGCAGCTTAGCACTAGCGGGGAACCTTCATGAGCAGTTCTTC. Translated: CASSLALAGNLHEQFF. V usage is TRBV13 and J usage is TRBJ2-1; 10 positions agree with TRBD2. J lost 8 bases, V lost 1 base, and 8 bases had no gene match. The germline V gene encodes CDR1 PRHDT and CDR2 FYEKMQ (reference sequence). The CDR3 is 16 residues long.

The V call is TRBV6-4, the J call TRBJ1-1; no definite D call. Germline V CDR1 and CDR2: MRHNA, SNTAGT. V lost 6 bases to trimming and J lost 2 bases, with 13 bases between them. This CDR3 has 14 amino acids. CDR3 nucleotides: TGTGCCAGCAGAAAGAGGGAGGGAAACACTGAAGCTTTCTTT. This encodes CASRKREGNTEAFF.

V and J are TRBV28 and TRBJ1-2, with D possibly matching TRBD1 (5 bases). Trimming took off 6 bases at V and 6 bases at J, with 14 bases between the two ends. Germline lookup yields CDR1 MDHEN and CDR2 SYDVKM. The CDR3 has 13 residues. CDR3 region: CASRPTGGDGYTF. The CDR3 nucleotides are TGTGCCAGCAGACCGACGGGGGGGGATGGCTACACCTTC.

The chain is built from TRBV3-1 (or the pseudogene TRBV3-2) and TRBJ2-4; 7 bases align to TRBD1. The V gene end was trimmed by 4 bases and the J gene end by 2 bases; junction bases not matched to a gene: 8. Germline V gene data show CDR1 as LGHDT and CDR2 as YNNKEL (reference sequence). This CDR3 has 16 amino acids. The CDR3 sequence is CASSLKGAGSKNIQYF. CDR3 nucleotides: TGTGCCAGCAGCCTAAAGGGGGCAGGGTCCAAAAACATTCAGTACTTC.

The rearrangement joins TRBV23-1 to TRBJ1-5; D unresolved. TRBV23-1 is an open reading frame, and its role is uncertain. This CDR3 region has 15 residues. Trimming pared 7 bases from V and 0 bases from J, leaving 13 bases between. Written as DNA, the CDR3 is TGCGCCAGCACCCTTTACCAGAATAGCAATCAGCCCCAGCATTTT. This encodes CASTLYQNSNQPQHF.

J is TRBJ1-4 and V is TRBV5-1; 8 bases align to TRBD1. Germline trimming cut 4 bases from V and 1 base from J; bases unmatched to any gene: 12. Per the germline V gene, CDR1 is SGHRS and CDR2 is YFSETQ. The CDR3 runs to 18 residues. For the CDR3, the DNA is TGCGCCAGCAGCATCAGTCCCGGGACAGGACTAACTAATGAAAAACTGTTTTTT. Translated, it gives CASSISPGTGLTNEKLFF.

The rearrangement uses TRBV5-8 and TRBJ1-4, with D uncertain. Germline loops: CDR1 SGHTS, CDR2 YDEGEE. V was cut by 0 bases and J by 0 bases, with 6 bases left in between. The CDR3 contains 15 residues. The CDR3 DNA sequence: TGTGCCAGCAGCTTGGGGAGTGCAACTAATGAAAAACTGTTTTTT. It codes for CASSLGSATNEKLFF.

The gene calls are TRBV6-5 and TRBJ1-5; 8 nucleotides match TRBD1. V shed 6 bases, J shed 0 bases, and the junction held 4 bases outside the gene matches. The CDR3 is made up of 15 amino acids. CDR1 is MNHEY, CDR2 SVGAGI, per germline. CDR3 sequence (DNA): TGTGCCAGCAGACCGGGACAGGCTAGCAATCAGCCCCAGCATTTT. It yields the protein CASRPGQASNQPQHF.

J is TRBJ2-5 and V is TRBV5-4; 9 positions agree with TRBD2. This CDR3 is 14 amino acids long. The germline CDR1 and CDR2 sequences are SGHNT and YYREEE (reference sequence). Losses at the gene ends were 4 bases for V and 3 bases for J; bases not matched to a gene: 4. The chain's CDR3 is CASSPGTSKETQYF. CDR3 sequence (DNA): TGTGCCAGCAGCCCCGGGACTAGCAAAGAGACCCAGTACTTC.

V and J are TRBV28 and TRBJ2-1, with 10 bases matching TRBD2. V dropped 7 bases and J dropped 9; count of bases not matched to a gene: 12. The CDR3 is 15 residues long. Germline CDR1 MDHEN, CDR2 SYDVKM. DNA for the CDR3: TGTGCCAGCACCCTCGGTTATAGCGGGGGGATTGAGCAGTTCTTC. It is translated as CASTLGYSGGIEQFF.

This sequence joins TRBV28 and TRBJ1-2; 7 nucleotides align to TRBD1. Germline trimming cut 3 bases from V and 12 bases from J; bases unmatched to any gene: 13. This CDR3 contains 14 residues. Per germline, CDR1 MDHEN and CDR2 SYDVKM. The CDR3 is CASSLEGARKNNTF. For the CDR3, the DNA is TGTGCCAGCAGTTTGGAGGGGGCTCGAAAAAACAACACCTTC.

The V gene is TRBV4-1, the J gene TRBJ2-2, with D possibly being TRBD2 (6 bases). This CDR3 has 19 amino acids. Germline values: CDR1 MGHRA, CDR2 YSYEKL. V lost 0 bases and J lost 1, with 18 bases in between. The CDR3 protein is CASSQDPGRAGMNTGELFF. Written as DNA, the CDR3 is TGCGCCAGCAGCCAAGATCCCGGACGGGCGGGGATGAACACCGGGGAGCTGTTTTTT.

This rearrangement joins TRBV4-1 to TRBJ2-1, with 12 positions matching TRBD2. From germline, CDR1 is MGHRA and CDR2 YSYEKL. Trimming at V came to 2 bases and at J to 2 bases, leaving 7 bases not matched to a gene. The length of the CDR3 is 18 residues. In DNA, the CDR3 is TGCGCCAGCAGCCAACTAGCGGGGGGGCCTTCGGCCTACAATGAGCAGTTCTTC. Protein product: CASSQLAGGPSAYNEQFF.

The chain has TRBV4-2 and TRBJ2-1; weak D call: TRBD2 (6 bases). The CDR3 is made up of 15 amino acids. Looked up from germline, CDR1 is LGHNA and CDR2 is YNFKEQ. The germline V and J ends were trimmed by 2 bases and 7 bases, with 15 bases remaining between them. CDR3 DNA sequence: TGTGCCAGCAGCCAATCTCGGGGGTCCTTTAATGAGCAGTTCTTC. Translated: CASSQSRGSFNEQFF.